Following are 21 T cell receptor beta chains from one sample sequenced in a study of cytomegalovirus exposure and HLA in healthy donors. It was with 60 Vbeta and 13 Jbeta primers that the PCR ran. Profiling relied on immunoSEQ multiplex PCR, and the TCRdb table lists in-frame clones only, not all of them. The sample lists tens of thousands of clones, 80% occurring once. Sequenced input: PBMCs. Every receptor here comes from a male donor in good health and CMV-seronegative.

The gene calls are TRBV9 and TRBJ1-3; D is uncertain. The length of the CDR3 is 13 residues. Germline CDR1 SGDLS, CDR2 YYNGEE. V was trimmed by 4 bases and J by 1 base, leaving 6 bases between them. The CDR3 here is CASSPSSGNTIYF. CDR3 DNA: TGTGCCAGCAGCCCCTCTTCTGGAAACACCATATATTTT.

This clone was recorded a few times. The chain uses TRBV4-3 and TRBJ2-3; D is unclear. The germline gives CDR1 LGHNA, CDR2 YSLEER. The CDR3 totals 17 residues. V dropped 0 bases and J dropped 2 bases, with 15 bases sitting between them. CDR3 loop: CASSQDMAPLPTDTQYF. The CDR3 nucleotides are TGCGCCAGCAGCCAAGATATGGCTCCCCTTCCCACAGATACGCAGTATTTT.

The V and J genes are TRBV7-9 and TRBJ1-3; 8 nucleotides agree with TRBD1. The germline V gene has CDR1 SEHNR and CDR2 FQNEAQ (reference sequence). The CDR3 contains 15 residues. J was trimmed by 2 bases and V by 5 bases; bases with no gene match: 5. CDR3 sequence reads: CASSPRGPTGNTIYF. CDR3 coding DNA: TGTGCCAGCAGCCCCAGGGGGCCAACTGGAAACACCATATATTTT. Looking up the rest from reference TRBV7-9 and TRBJ1-3 gives the full variable domain: DTGVSQNPRHKITKRGQNVTFRCDPISEHNRLYWYRQTLGQGPEFLTYFQNEAQLEKSRLLSDRFSAERPKGSFSTLEIQRTEQGDSAMYLCASSPRGPTGNTIYFGEGSWLTVV.

This clone has only one observation. The junction shows a germline mismatch at one end, possibly a read error. The gene calls are TRBV5-1 and TRBJ2-3; 7 bases agree with TRBD2. The CDR3 is 13 amino acids. The germline gives CDR1 SGHRS, CDR2 YFSETQ. The CDR3 reads CASNLGGGTTQYF. CDR3 DNA: TGCGCCAGCAACTTGGGGGGAGGGACTACGCAGTATTTT.

The V call is TRBV19, the J call TRBJ1-1; 9 bases line up with TRBD1. CDR3 size: 15 residues. The V gene's germline CDR1 is LNHDA and CDR2 SQIVND (reference sequence). The junction had 8 bases not matched to a gene; V was cut back by 5 bases and J by 4 bases. As DNA, the CDR3 is TGTGCCAGTAGTGGACGGACAGGGGTCGTCACTGAAGCTTTCTTT. Its translation: CASSGRTGVVTEAFF.

As regards this clone: Its ends do not fully match the called genes, so a read error is possible. This chain joins TRBV5-4 and TRBJ1-2, with 8 bases aligning to TRBD1. Germline V lookup: CDR1 SGHNT, CDR2 YYREEE (reference sequence). The CDR3 totals 15 residues. The DNA of the CDR3 is TGCGCCAGCAGCCAGGAACCCACAGGGGGCTATGGCTACACCTTC. Protein product: CASSQEPTGGYGYTF. The entire variable domain, with the rest obtained from reference TRBV5-4 and TRBJ1-2, is as follows: ETGVTQSPTHLIKTRGQQVTLRCSSQSGHNTVSWYQQALGQGPQFIFQYYREEENGRGNFPPRFSGLQFPNYSSELNVNALELDDSALYLCASSQEPTGGYGYTFGSGTRLTVV.

The chain couples TRBV6-5 to TRBJ1-2; perhaps TRBD1 as D (5 bases). Between the trimmed V and J ends, which lost 5 bases and 3 bases, there was a span of 10 bases. The CDR3 runs to 13 residues. Germline V CDR1 and CDR2: MNHEY, SVGAGI. CDR3 nucleotides: TGTGCCAGCAGTAGGACACGGGACTATGGCTACACCTTC. As protein: CASSRTRDYGYTF.

V gene TRBV6-1 combines with J gene TRBJ2-2, with 8 bases fitting TRBD1. This CDR3 has 14 residues. V dropped 7 bases and J dropped 7; count of bases not matched to a gene: 8. Germline CDR1 and CDR2: MNHNS and SASEGT. The CDR3 DNA sequence: TGTGCCAGCACAGGGGGCCCTAGGGGCGGGGAGCTGTTTTTT. Its translation is CASTGGPRGGELFF.

V and J are TRBV4-2 and TRBJ2-5; D not certain. The J call is doubtful: the DNA matches TRBJ2-7 better. Germline V lookup: CDR1 LGHNA, CDR2 YNFKEQ. This CDR3 has 15 residues. CDR3 nucleotide sequence: TGTGCCAGCAGCCAAGCCCTAGGCAGCCCCTACGAGCAGTACTTC. Protein sequence: CASSQALGSPYEQYF.

The chain employs TRBV19 and TRBJ2-3; possibly TRBD1 for D (6 bases). V was cut by 7 bases and J by 4 bases, with 15 bases left in between. The CDR3 totals 14 residues. Germline V lookup: CDR1 LNHDA, CDR2 SQIVND (reference sequence). This CDR3 is CASTVTQGSDTQYF. DNA for the CDR3: TGTGCCAGTACCGTTACGCAGGGGTCAGATACGCAGTATTTT.

In this sample, this clone turned up a few times. The V call is TRBV19, the J call TRBJ2-5; D is unresolved. The CDR3 consists of 13 residues. The V gene's germline CDR1 is LNHDA and CDR2 SQIVND (reference sequence). Trimming shortened V by 3 bases and J by 2 bases, and 7 bases separated the two germline ends. CDR3 nucleotide sequence: TGTGCCAGTAGTATTCAACAGCAAGAGACCCAGTACTTC. This encodes CASSIQQQETQYF.

This chain links TRBV27 with TRBJ2-7, with 7 bases fitting TRBD1. The ends lost 0 bases at V and 3 bases at J; junction bases unmatched: 5. CDR1 is MNHEY and CDR2 is SMNVEV in the germline V gene (reference sequence). This CDR3 comprises 15 residues. CDR3 nucleotides: TGTGCCAGCAGTTTATCCAAGACAGGGTTCTACGAGCAGTACTTC. Its protein is CASSLSKTGFYEQYF.

The chain carries TRBV10-3 and TRBJ1-5; tentative D call: TRBD1 (5 bases). The CDR3 contains 12 residues. V lost 10 bases, J lost 2 bases, and 9 bases lay in between. CDR1 ENHRY and CDR2 SYGVKD come from the germline V gene. The CDR3 bases are TGTGCCACGAAACAGGGCAATCAGCCCCAGCATTTT. It is translated as CATKQGNQPQHF.

V usage is TRBV6-6 and J usage is TRBJ1-1; D might be TRBD1 (5 bases). Trimming removed 0 bases from V and 0 bases from J, with 11 bases in between. Germline CDR1 reads MNHNY; CDR2 reads SVGAGI (reference sequence). The CDR3 spans 16 residues. The chain's CDR3 is CASSYSGGTVNTEAFF. DNA of the CDR3: TGTGCCAGCAGTTACTCGGGGGGGACCGTGAACACTGAAGCTTTCTTT.

The chain uses TRBV14 and TRBJ1-4; D not certain. The CDR3 runs to 15 residues. From germline, CDR1 is SGHDN and CDR2 FVKESK. V gave up 0 bases and J gave up 3 bases, with 8 bases separating them. The CDR3 DNA sequence: TGTGCCAGCAGCCAAGATTACAGTTCTAATGAAAAACTGTTTTTT. Its protein is CASSQDYSSNEKLFF.

This clone was detected only once. In DNA, the CDR3 is TGTGCCAGCAGCCAAGCTGGAGGCGGCTTGGGCTACGAGCAGTACTTC. It translates to CASSQAGGGLGYEQYF. The chain is built from TRBV4-2 and TRBJ2-5; a weak D match, TRBD2 (5 bases). TRBJ2-7 explains the end of the DNA better; the J call may be wrong. This CDR3 comprises 16 residues. The V gene's germline CDR1 is LGHNA and CDR2 YNFKEQ.

The chain has TRBV5-6 and TRBJ2-3; no definite D call. The germline CDR1 and CDR2 sequences are SGHDT and YYEEEE. The length of the CDR3 is 13 residues. Trimming removed 0 bases at V and 5 bases at J, with 7 bases between. This CDR3 is CASSLEPGDTQYF. The CDR3 nucleotides are TGTGCCAGCAGCTTGGAGCCGGGAGATACGCAGTATTTT.

Turning to this clone: One junction end disagrees with the germline gene, perhaps due to a read error. CDR3 in amino acids: CSSSSRLRLAGGRTDTQYF. DNA for the CDR3: TGTTCCAGCAGCTCCCGCCTCCGACTAGCGGGGGGGCGAACAGATACGCAGTATTTT. The rearrangement joins TRBV7-9 to TRBJ2-3; the match to TRBD2 covers 14 bases. There are 19 residues in the CDR3. Germline V gene lookup returns CDR1 SEHNR and CDR2 FQNEAQ (reference sequence). Full variable domain (outside the CDR3, taken from reference TRBV7-9 and TRBJ2-3): DTGVSQNPRHKITKRGQNVTFRCDPISEHNRLYWYRQTLGQGPEFLTYFQNEAQLEKSRLLSDRFSAERPKGSFSTLEIQRTEQGDSAMYLCSSSSRLRLAGGRTDTQYFGPGTRLTVL.

This clone was detected only a few times. The CDR3 here is CASSLLAGDSYEQYF. CDR3 nucleotide sequence: TGTGCCAGTAGTCTTCTAGCGGGGGACTCCTACGAGCAGTACTTC. The chain links TRBV19 to TRBJ2-7; TRBD2 agrees at 10 bases. Germline V gene lookup returns CDR1 LNHDA and CDR2 SQIVND (reference sequence). CDR3 length equals 15 residues. Losses at the gene ends were 5 bases for V and 0 bases for J; bases not matched to a gene: 4.

Written as DNA, the CDR3 is TGTGCCAGTAGTGCTAGGACAGGGGTAATACATGAGCAGTTCTTC. This encodes CASSARTGVIHEQFF. V gene TRBV19 combines with J gene TRBJ2-1; TRBD1 aligns across 9 bases. Germline CDR1 reads LNHDA; CDR2 reads SQIVND (reference sequence). This CDR3 region has 15 residues. Unmatched junction bases numbered 10, after V lost 5 bases and J lost 8 bases.

Written as DNA, the CDR3 is TGTGCCAGCAGCTGGGGGACAGGGCGGACTGAAGCTTTCTTT. Residues: CASSWGTGRTEAFF. This chain joins TRBV7-9 and TRBJ1-1, with 9 bases aligning to TRBD1. The germline V gene has CDR1 SEHNR and CDR2 FQNEAQ (reference sequence). This CDR3 has 14 residues. The ends lost 4 bases at V and 5 bases at J; junction bases unmatched: 5.